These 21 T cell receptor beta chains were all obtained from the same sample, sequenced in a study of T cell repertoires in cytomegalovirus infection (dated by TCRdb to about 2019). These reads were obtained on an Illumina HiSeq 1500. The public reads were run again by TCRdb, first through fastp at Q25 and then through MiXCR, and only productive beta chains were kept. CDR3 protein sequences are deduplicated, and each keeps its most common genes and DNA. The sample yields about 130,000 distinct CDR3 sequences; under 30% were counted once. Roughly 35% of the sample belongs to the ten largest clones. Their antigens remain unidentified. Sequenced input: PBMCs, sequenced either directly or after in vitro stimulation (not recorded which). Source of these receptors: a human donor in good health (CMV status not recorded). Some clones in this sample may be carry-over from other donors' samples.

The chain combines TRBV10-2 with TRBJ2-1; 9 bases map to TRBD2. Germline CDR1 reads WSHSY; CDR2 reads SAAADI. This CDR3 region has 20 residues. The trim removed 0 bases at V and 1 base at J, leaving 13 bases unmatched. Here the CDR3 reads CASSESKVVAGAFSYNEQFF. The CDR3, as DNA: TGCGCCAGCAGTGAGTCCAAGGTGGTAGCGGGAGCCTTTTCCTACAATGAGCAGTTCTTC.

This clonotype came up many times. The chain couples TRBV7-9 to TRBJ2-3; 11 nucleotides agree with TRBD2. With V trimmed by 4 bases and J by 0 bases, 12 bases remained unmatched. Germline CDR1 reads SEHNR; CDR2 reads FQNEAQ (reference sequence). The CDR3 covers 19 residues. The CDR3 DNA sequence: TGTGCCAGCAGCTCTGGGACTAGCGGTGGATCCTCTAGCACAGATACGCAGTATTTT. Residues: CASSSGTSGGSSSTDTQYF.

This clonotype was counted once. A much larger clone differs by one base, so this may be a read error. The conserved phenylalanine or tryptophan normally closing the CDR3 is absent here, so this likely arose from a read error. The DNA of the CDR3 is TGTGCCAGCAGTTTGAGTGGGTTCGGCAATGAGCAGTTCATC. Encoded protein: CASSLSGFGNEQFI. V and J are TRBV12-3 or TRBV12-4 and TRBJ2-1; D is unresolved. This CDR3 comprises 14 residues. The V gene lost 3 bases and the J gene lost 6 bases, with 12 bases spanning the gap.

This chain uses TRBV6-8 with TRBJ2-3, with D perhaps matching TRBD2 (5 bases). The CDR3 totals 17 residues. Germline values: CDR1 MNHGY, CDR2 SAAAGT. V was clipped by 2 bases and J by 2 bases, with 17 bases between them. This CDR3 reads CASSYPLRLRNTDTQYF. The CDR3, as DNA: TGTGCCAGCAGTTACCCCCTGAGACTACGAAACACAGATACGCAGTATTTT.

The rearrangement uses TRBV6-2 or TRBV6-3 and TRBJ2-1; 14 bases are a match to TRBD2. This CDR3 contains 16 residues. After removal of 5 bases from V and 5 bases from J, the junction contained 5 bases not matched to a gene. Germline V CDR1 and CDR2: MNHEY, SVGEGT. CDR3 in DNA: TGTGCCAGCAGTAGGACTAGCGGGAGGCTCCACAATGAGCAGTTCTTC. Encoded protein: CASSRTSGRLHNEQFF.

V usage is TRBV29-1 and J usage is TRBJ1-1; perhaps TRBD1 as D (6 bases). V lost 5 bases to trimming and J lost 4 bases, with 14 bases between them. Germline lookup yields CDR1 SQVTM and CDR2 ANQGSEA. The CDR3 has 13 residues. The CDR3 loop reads CSVSQTRGTEAFF. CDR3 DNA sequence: TGCAGCGTTTCACAAACCAGGGGCACTGAAGCTTTCTTT.

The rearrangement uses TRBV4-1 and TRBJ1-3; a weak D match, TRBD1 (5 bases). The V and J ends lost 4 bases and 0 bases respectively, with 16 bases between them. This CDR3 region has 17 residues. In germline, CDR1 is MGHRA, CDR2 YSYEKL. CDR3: CASSPWPGRPSGNTIYF. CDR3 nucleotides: TGCGCCAGCAGCCCCTGGCCGGGACGGCCCTCTGGAAACACCATATATTTT.

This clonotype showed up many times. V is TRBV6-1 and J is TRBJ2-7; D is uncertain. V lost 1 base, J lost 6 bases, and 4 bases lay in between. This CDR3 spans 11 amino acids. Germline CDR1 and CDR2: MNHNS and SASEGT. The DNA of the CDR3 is TGTGCCAGCAGTGAAGTTGGCGAGCAGTACTTC. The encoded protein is CASSEVGEQYF.

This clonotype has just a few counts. Written as DNA, the CDR3 is TGTGCCAGCAGCCGCGGACAGAACACTGAAGCTTTCTTT. This gives the protein CASSRGQNTEAFF. The V call is TRBV6-5, the J call TRBJ1-1, with TRBD1 as a possible D gene (5 bases). Germline lookup yields CDR1 MNHEY and CDR2 SVGAGI. Trimming removed 6 bases at V and 1 base at J, with 9 bases between. This CDR3 is built from 13 residues.

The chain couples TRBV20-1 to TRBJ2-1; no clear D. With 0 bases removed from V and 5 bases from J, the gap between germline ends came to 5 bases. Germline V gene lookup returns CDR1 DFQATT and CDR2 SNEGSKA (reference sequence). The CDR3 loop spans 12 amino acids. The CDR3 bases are TGCAGTGCTAGAGACGGACACAATGAGCAGTTCTTC. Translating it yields CSARDGHNEQFF.

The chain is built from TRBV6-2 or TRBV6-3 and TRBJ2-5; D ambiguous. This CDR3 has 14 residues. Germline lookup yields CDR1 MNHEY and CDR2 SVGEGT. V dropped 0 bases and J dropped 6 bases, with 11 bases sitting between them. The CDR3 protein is CASSYSMAGKTQYF. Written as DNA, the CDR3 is TGTGCCAGCAGTTACTCGATGGCCGGCAAGACCCAGTACTTC.

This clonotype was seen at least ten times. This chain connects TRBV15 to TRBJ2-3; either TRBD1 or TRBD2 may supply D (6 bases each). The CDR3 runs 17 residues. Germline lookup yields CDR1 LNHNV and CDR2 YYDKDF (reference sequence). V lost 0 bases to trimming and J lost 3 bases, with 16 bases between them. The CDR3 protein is CATSRDLGGGGTDTQYF. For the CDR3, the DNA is TGTGCCACCAGCAGAGATCTAGGGGGAGGAGGGACAGATACGCAGTATTTT.

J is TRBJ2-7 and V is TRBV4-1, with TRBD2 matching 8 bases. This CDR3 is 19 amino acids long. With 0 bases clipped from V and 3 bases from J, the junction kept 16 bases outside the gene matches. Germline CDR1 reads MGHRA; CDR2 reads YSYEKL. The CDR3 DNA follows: TGCGCCAGCAGCCAAGATCCTGCGGACTTAGCGGGGAATTTCTACGAGCAGTACTTC. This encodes CASSQDPADLAGNFYEQYF.

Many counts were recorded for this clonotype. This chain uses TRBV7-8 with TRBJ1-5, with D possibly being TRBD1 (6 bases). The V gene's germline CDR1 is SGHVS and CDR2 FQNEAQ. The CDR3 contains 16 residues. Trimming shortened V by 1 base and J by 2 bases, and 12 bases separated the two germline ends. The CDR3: CASSLVPTGGNQPQHF. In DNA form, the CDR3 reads TGTGCCAGCAGCTTAGTCCCGACAGGAGGCAATCAGCCCCAGCATTTT.

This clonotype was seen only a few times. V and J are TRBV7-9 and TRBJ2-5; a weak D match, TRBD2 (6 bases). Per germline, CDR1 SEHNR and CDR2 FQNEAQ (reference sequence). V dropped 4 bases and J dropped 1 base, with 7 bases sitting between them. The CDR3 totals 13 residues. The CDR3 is CASSSGLQETQYF. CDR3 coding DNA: TGTGCCAGCAGCTCGGGACTCCAAGAGACCCAGTACTTC.

As DNA, the CDR3 is TGTGCCAGCAGCTTGTCACAGGGGACCCTTGGCAATGAGCAGTTCTTC. Translating gives CASSLSQGTLGNEQFF. This sequence joins TRBV5-5 and TRBJ2-1; 7 bases map to TRBD1. The CDR3 extends over 16 amino acids. The V segment lost 1 base and the J segment 6 bases; nucleotides outside the gene matches: 10. Looked up from germline, CDR1 is SGHKS and CDR2 is YYEKEE (reference sequence).

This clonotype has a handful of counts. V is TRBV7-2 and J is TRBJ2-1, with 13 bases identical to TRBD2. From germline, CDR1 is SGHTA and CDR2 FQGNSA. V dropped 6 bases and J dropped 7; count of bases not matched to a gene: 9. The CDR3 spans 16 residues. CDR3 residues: CASRFPGLAGTNEQFF. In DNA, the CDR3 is TGTGCCAGCAGATTCCCGGGACTAGCGGGAACTAATGAGCAGTTCTTC.

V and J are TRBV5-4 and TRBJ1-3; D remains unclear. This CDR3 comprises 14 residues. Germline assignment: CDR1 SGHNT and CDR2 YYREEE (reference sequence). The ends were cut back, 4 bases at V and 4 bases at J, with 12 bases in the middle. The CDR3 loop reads CASSEDGRGNTIYF. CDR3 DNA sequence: TGTGCCAGCAGCGAGGATGGCAGGGGAAACACCATATATTTT.

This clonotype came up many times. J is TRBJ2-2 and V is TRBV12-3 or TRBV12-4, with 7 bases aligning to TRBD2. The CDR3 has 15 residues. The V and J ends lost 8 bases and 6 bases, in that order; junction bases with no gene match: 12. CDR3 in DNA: TGTGCCAGCCCGGGTACCGGGAGGTATCCCGGGGAGCTGTTTTTT. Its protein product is CASPGTGRYPGELFF.

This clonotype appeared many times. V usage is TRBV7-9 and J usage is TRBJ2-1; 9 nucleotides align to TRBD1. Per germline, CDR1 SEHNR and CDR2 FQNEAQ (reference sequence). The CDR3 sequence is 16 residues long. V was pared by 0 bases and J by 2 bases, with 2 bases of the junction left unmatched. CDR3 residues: CASSLATGGAYNEQFF. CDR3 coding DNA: TGTGCCAGCAGCTTAGCCACAGGGGGCGCCTACAATGAGCAGTTCTTC.

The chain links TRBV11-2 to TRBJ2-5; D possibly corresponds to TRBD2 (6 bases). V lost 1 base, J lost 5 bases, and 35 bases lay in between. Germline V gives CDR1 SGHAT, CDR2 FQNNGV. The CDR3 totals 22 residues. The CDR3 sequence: CASSLVAPAGRRAGRVVETQYF. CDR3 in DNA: TGTGCCAGCAGCTTAGTGGCCCCGGCGGGCAGGCGAGCGGGCAGAGTGGTGGAGACCCAGTACTTC.